The 9 T cell receptor beta chains below were found in one sample sequenced in a study of blood T cell repertoires in COVID-19. Only in-frame clones appear in the TCRdb table, and some are missing; sequencing was by immunoSEQ multiplex PCR. This sample carries hundreds of thousands of clones, 70% to 85% of them seen once, and the ten largest clones take 1.5% to 2%. Material: peripheral blood. Source of these receptors: a woman of 80 years or more with acute or convalescent COVID-19.

The rearrangement uses TRBV28 and TRBJ1-5, with D perhaps TRBD1 (5 bases). The germline CDR1 and CDR2 sequences are MDHEN and SYDVKM. CDR3 length: 18 amino acids. V lost 5 bases and J 0 bases, leaving 20 bases between the germline ends. CDR3 loop: CASSPSPGGTYSNQPQHF. In DNA, the CDR3 is TGTGCCAGCAGTCCATCCCCCGGAGGGACCTATAGCAATCAGCCCCAGCATTTT. Based on the CDR3 plus reference TRBV28 and TRBJ1-5, the full variable domain is DVKVTQSSRYLVKRTGEKVFLECVQDMDHENMFWYRQDPGLGLRLIYFSYDVKMKEKGDIPEGYSVSREKKERFSLILESASTNQTSMYLCASSPSPGGTYSNQPQHFGDGTRLSIL.

The chain couples TRBV5-6 to TRBJ2-5; 7 nucleotides match TRBD2. The J segment lost 5 bases and the V segment lost 6 bases, leaving 16 bases of the junction unmatched. Germline V gives CDR1 SGHDT, CDR2 YYEEEE. The CDR3 loop spans 16 amino acids. The CDR3 sequence: CASTTAGGSAWETQYF. The CDR3, as DNA: TGTGCCAGCACTACCGCGGGCGGGAGCGCTTGGGAGACCCAGTACTTC. The variable domain in full, completed from reference TRBV5-6 and TRBJ2-5, reads DAGVTQSPTHLIKTRGQQVTLRCSPKSGHDTVSWYQQALGQGPQFIFQYYEEEERQRGNFPDRFSGHQFPNYSSELNVNALLLGDSALYLCASTTAGGSAWETQYFGPGTRLLVL.

The chain links TRBV19 to TRBJ1-2; D may be TRBD1 (5 bases). V was cut by 5 bases and J by 5 bases, with 21 bases left in between. The CDR3 runs to 16 residues. CDR1 is LNHDA and CDR2 is SQIVND in the germline V gene (reference sequence). The CDR3 nucleotides are TGTGCCAGTAGTCCGTCTCTCCACAGGAGGGATTATGGCTACACCTTC. Protein product: CASSPSLHRRDYGYTF.

The chain couples TRBV9 to TRBJ2-1; D is ambiguous. The CDR3 spans 15 residues. Trimming removed 1 base at V and 5 bases at J, with 13 bases between. Germline V gene data show CDR1 as SGDLS and CDR2 as YYNGEE. Written as DNA, the CDR3 is TGTGCCAGCAGCGTAAGCGTCGGTCGTCACAATGAGCAGTTCTTC. Translating it yields CASSVSVGRHNEQFF. Full variable domain (remainder filled in from reference TRBV9 and TRBJ2-1): DSGVTQTPKHLITATGQRVTLRCSPRSGDLSVYWYQQSLDQGLQFLIQYYNGEERAKGNILERFSAQQFPDLHSELNLSSLELGDSALYFCASSVSVGRHNEQFFGPGTRLTVL.

This clone was counted a few times. The J gene is TRBJ1-2, the V gene TRBV4-2, with D uncertain. Trimming cost V 0 bases and J 4 bases, with 15 bases left between them. CDR1 is LGHNA, CDR2 YNFKEQ, per germline. This CDR3 has 16 residues. The CDR3, as DNA: TGTGCCAGCAGCCAAGATTTGGCCGTAAGGAGCTATGGCTACACCTTC. Its protein product is CASSQDLAVRSYGYTF.

The chain combines TRBV4-2 with TRBJ2-3; 7 bases are shared with TRBD2. V gave up 4 bases and J gave up 2 bases; unmatched junction bases: 6. This CDR3 spans 15 amino acids. Germline V gives CDR1 LGHNA, CDR2 YNFKEQ. CDR3 DNA sequence: TGTGCCAGCAGCCGGGCTAGCGGATACACAGATACGCAGTATTTT. This encodes CASSRASGYTDTQYF.

This chain uses TRBV13 with TRBJ2-3, with D unresolved. This CDR3 spans 13 amino acids. Germline V lookup: CDR1 PRHDT, CDR2 FYEKMQ (reference sequence). Trimming removed 5 bases from V and 4 bases from J, with 10 bases in between. This CDR3 is CASSPYSSDTQYF. The CDR3, as DNA: TGTGCCAGCAGCCCGTACAGTTCAGATACGCAGTATTTT.

This clone has just one count. This CDR3 reads CASSPRMGNTIYF. CDR3 sequence (DNA): TGTGCCAGCAGCCCGAGAATGGGAAACACCATATATTTT. The genes are TRBV5-5 and TRBJ1-3; D gene uncertain. Germline V gives CDR1 SGHKS, CDR2 YYEKEE (reference sequence). The CDR3 sequence is 13 residues long. Deletions cut 4 bases from V and 4 bases from J, with 9 bases between.

V usage is TRBV7-2 and J usage is TRBJ2-7, with D maybe TRBD1 (6 bases). Trimming left V 5 bases short and J 0 bases short, with 14 bases between. In germline, CDR1 is SGHTA, CDR2 FQGNSA. CDR3 length: 15 amino acids. CDR3 bases: TGTGCCAGCAGCCAATCGACAGGTCCCTCCTACGAGCAGTACTTC. This codes for CASSQSTGPSYEQYF.